Below, 11 T cell receptor beta chains from the same sample are listed, as sequenced in a study of blood T cell repertoires in COVID-19. Repertoires were generated with immunoSEQ multiplex PCR, while TCRdb's copy carries only in-frame clones and drops some. The data show more than 65,000 clones, with approximately 89% seen just once and roughly 4.6% held by the top ten. Material: peripheral blood. The receptors stem from a man older than 75 with acute or convalescent COVID-19.

Only one count was recorded for this clone. The chain employs TRBV5-1 and TRBJ1-1; 10 nucleotides agree with TRBD1. Trimming took 4 bases from V and 4 from J; bases not matched to a gene: 4. CDR1 and CDR2 from the germline V gene are SGHRS and YFSETQ. This CDR3 is built from 14 residues. This CDR3 reads CASSGTGVLTEAFF. For the CDR3, the DNA is TGCGCCAGCAGCGGGACAGGGGTTCTCACTGAAGCTTTCTTT.

The chain carries TRBV6-2 or TRBV6-3 and TRBJ1-1; 7 positions match TRBD1. This CDR3 region has 17 residues. V lost 2 bases and J lost 0; bases outside the gene matches: 9. Germline values: CDR1 MNHEY, CDR2 SVGEGT. CDR3 sequence: CASSYPLWTGMNTEAFF. The CDR3 nucleotides read TGTGCCAGCAGTTACCCGTTATGGACAGGTATGAACACTGAAGCTTTCTTT.

Here the CDR3 reads CASRANEVEKLFF. The CDR3 DNA sequence: TGTGCCAGCAGGGCTAATGAGGTGGAAAAACTGTTTTTT. The chain combines TRBV6-5 with TRBJ1-4; D gene unclear. The CDR3 is 13 residues long. V lost 6 bases to trimming and J lost 8 bases, with 13 bases between them. Germline CDR1 MNHEY, CDR2 SVGAGI.

This clone was counted a single time. The genes are TRBV6-5 and TRBJ2-7; 8 positions agree with TRBD1. This CDR3 contains 13 residues. CDR1 is MNHEY, CDR2 SVGAGI, per germline. The V segment lost 6 bases and the J segment 3 bases; nucleotides outside the gene matches: 4. CDR3 in amino acids: CASRGDRLYEQYF. The CDR3 region has the DNA TGTGCCAGCAGGGGGGACAGGCTCTACGAGCAGTACTTC.

This chain joins TRBV9 and TRBJ1-1; D gene ambiguous. Germline V gives CDR1 SGDLS, CDR2 YYNGEE. V was trimmed by 3 bases and J by 2 bases, leaving 11 bases between them. This CDR3 spans 14 amino acids. The CDR3 region is CASSAQATNTEAFF. In DNA, the CDR3 is TGTGCCAGCAGCGCTCAGGCTACCAACACTGAAGCTTTCTTT.

The chain recombines TRBV6-2 or TRBV6-3 with TRBJ2-1; TRBD1 agrees at 10 bases. The J segment lost 8 bases and the V segment lost 4 bases, leaving 5 bases of the junction unmatched. The CDR3 consists of 14 residues. Germline V lookup: CDR1 MNHEY, CDR2 SVGEGT. In DNA form, the CDR3 reads TGTGCCAGCAGTTCCAGGGACAGGGGCGATGAGCAGTTCTTC. Its protein product is CASSSRDRGDEQFF.

This chain connects TRBV20-1 to TRBJ2-5; D is ambiguous. V lost 3 bases to trimming and J lost 4 bases, with 12 bases between them. CDR3 length: 13 amino acids. Germline V gene sequence: CDR1 DFQATT, CDR2 SNEGSKA (reference sequence). The DNA for the CDR3 is TGCAGTGCTAGTGCAACAGTACGAGAGACCCAGTACTTC. Amino acid sequence: CSASATVRETQYF.

The chain recombines TRBV7-2 with TRBJ2-3; TRBD1 matches 9 bases. From germline, CDR1 is SGHTA and CDR2 FQGNSA. V lost 4 bases to trimming and J lost 1 base; unmatched junction nucleotides: 3. CDR3 length equals 15 residues. The CDR3 DNA reads as TGTGCCAGCAGCTCGCGGACAGGGGGCACAGATACGCAGTATTTT. Protein sequence: CASSSRTGGTDTQYF.

This chain uses TRBV10-3 with TRBJ2-2, with 14 bases that match TRBD2. The ends lost 8 bases at V and 5 bases at J; junction bases unmatched: 13. Germline assignment: CDR1 ENHRY and CDR2 SYGVKD. This CDR3 is 18 amino acids long. CDR3 DNA sequence: TGTGCCATCTCTCAGGGACTAGCGGGGGAAAGAGGTACCGGGGAGCTGTTTTTT. This translates into CAISQGLAGERGTGELFF.

The chain has TRBV5-6 and TRBJ2-3; tentative D call: TRBD1 (5 bases). In germline, CDR1 is SGHDT, CDR2 YYEEEE. Trimming removed 7 bases from V and 0 bases from J, with 21 bases in between. The CDR3 sequence is 17 residues long. CDR3 in amino acids: CASQSPQGRTSTDTQYF. CDR3 in DNA: TGTGCCAGCCAGTCCCCGCAGGGAAGAACTAGCACAGATACGCAGTATTTT.

The chain links TRBV5-1 to TRBJ2-1; 7 bases fit TRBD1. The trim removed 4 bases at V and 5 bases at J, leaving 12 bases unmatched. CDR3 size: 16 residues. Germline CDR1 is SGHRS and CDR2 is YFSETQ. The CDR3 bases are TGCGCCAGCAGCGTTCCCGGACAGGAGATTGACAATGAGCAGTTCTTC. Protein product: CASSVPGQEIDNEQFF.